A selection of T cell receptor beta chains follows, all from one sample in a study of T-cell reconstitution after alpha-beta-depleted transplantation in children. TCRdb reprocessed the PCR reads via MiXCR and lists one record per CDR3 protein. This sample has some 500,000 distinct CDR3 sequences; around 16% occur once, and the top ten carry 2.5% to 3.5%. The sample consisted of PBMCs from the stem cell graft donor, taken from the stem cell graft. The receptors stem from a human donor who donated a stem cell graft to a child with acute lymphoblastic leukemia. CDR3s include the opening cysteine and the closing phenylalanine or tryptophan. The D gene is left open where the match is weak. Clone size is given for some rows only: seen once, a few or many times, or a class if the clone is expanded.

v_call	j_call	d_call	clone_size	cdr3_length	cdr3_nt	cdr3_aa
TRBV12-3/TRBV12-4	TRBJ2-3	TRBD2	NA	17	TGTGCCAGCAGTTCAAGACCCACTAGCGGGAGACACAATACGCAGTATTTT	CASSSRPTSGRHNTQYF
TRBV29-1	TRBJ2-2	NA	few	12	TGCAGCGTTGACGGTGATAACGGGGAGCTGTTTTTT	CSVDGDNGELFF
TRBV11-3	TRBJ2-2	TRBD2	once	16	TGTGCCAGCAGCGAAAGCGGGAGACCTCGAACCGGGGAGCTGTTTTTT	CASSESGRPRTGELFF
TRBV11-1	TRBJ1-4	NA	few	18	TGTGCCAGCAGCTTACCCTTTAAGGTCCGCTCAACTAATGAAAAACTGTTTTTT	CASSLPFKVRSTNEKLFF
TRBV18	TRBJ2-1	TRBD2	few	15	TGTGCCAGCTCACCAGTAGCGGGAGCCTACAATGAGCAGTTCTTC	CASSPVAGAYNEQFF
TRBV7-9	TRBJ1-5	NA	NA	17	TGTGCCAGCAGCTTCAGCTCCGGTTTGGGTAGCAATCAGCCCCAGCATTTT	CASSFSSGLGSNQPQHF
TRBV7-3	TRBJ2-2	TRBD2	NA	16	TGTGCCAGCAGCTTAGCGGGAGCGACGAACACCGGGGAGCTGTTTTTT	CASSLAGATNTGELFF
TRBV20-1	TRBJ2-7	TRBD2	few	13	TGCAGTGCGAATAGCGGGAGCTCCTACGAGCAGTACTTC	CSANSGSSYEQYF
TRBV10-3	TRBJ2-1	TRBD1	NA	13	TGTGCCATCACGGACAGGGGCTACAATGAGCAGTTCTTC	CAITDRGYNEQFF
TRBV18	TRBJ1-1	NA	few	16	TGTGCCAGCTCACCAATGGGCCTGGGGAGGAACACTGAAGCTTTCTTT	CASSPMGLGRNTEAFF
TRBV7-3	TRBJ2-2	NA	NA	12	TGTGCCAGCAGCGGCGACAGGGGGGAGCTGTTTTTT	CASSGDRGELFF
TRBV5-6	TRBJ1-6	TRBD1	few	14	TGTGCCAGCAGCTTGGTGACAGGGTTTCCACCCCTCCACTTT	CASSLVTGFPPLHF
TRBV27	TRBJ2-2	NA	few	12	TGTGCCAGCAGTATAGCGTCCGGGGAGCTGTTTTTT	CASSIASGELFF
TRBV4-1	TRBJ2-7	NA	NA	16	TGCGCCAGCAGCCCGGGGGGCCCAGGGGTTTCCTACGAGCAGTACTTC	CASSPGGPGVSYEQYF
TRBV7-8	TRBJ2-7	TRBD1	NA	14	TGTGCCAGCAGCCGACAGGGGAAAACCTACGAGCAGTACTTC	CASSRQGKTYEQYF
TRBV20-1	TRBJ2-7	TRBD2	few	14	TGCAGTGCTAGGGCACTAGCGGGAGCCGACGAGCAGTACTTC	CSARALAGADEQYF
TRBV16	TRBJ1-1	NA	NA	15	TGTGCCAGCAGCCATCCTCCCGGCCTGAACACTGAAGCTTTCTTT	CASSHPPGLNTEAFF
TRBV4-1	TRBJ2-7	NA	few	14	TGCGCCAGCAGCCAAGAACTCGTCCGTGGACCACGGGACTTC	CASSQELVRGPRDF
TRBV20-1	TRBJ1-1	NA	many	14	TGCAGTGCTAGAGACCCCAATCGGGGCACTGAAGCTTTCTTT	CSARDPNRGTEAFF
TRBV10-3	TRBJ2-1	NA	NA	14	TGTGCCATCAGTGAGGTGAACTCCAACAATGAGCAGTTCTTC	CAISEVNSNNEQFF
TRBV28	TRBJ2-4	NA	few	14	TGTGCCAGCAGTTTGGCGGGGCCCAAAAACATTCAGTACTTC	CASSLAGPKNIQYF
TRBV14	TRBJ2-1	NA	NA	14	TGTGCCAGCAGCCAATGGTTACAGAACAATGAGCAGTTCTTC	CASSQWLQNNEQFF
TRBV29-1	TRBJ1-1	NA	NA	17	TGCAGCGTTGTGGATTGGGAATTTACGGGGGGAGGGACTGAAGCTTTCTTT	CSVVDWEFTGGGTEAFF
TRBV5-1	TRBJ1-1	NA	NA	16	TGCGCCAGCAGCTTGGGAGATCCAGCGGTAGGGTTCACGGCTTTCTTT	CASSLGDPAVGFTAFF
TRBV7-6	TRBJ1-3	NA	few	14	TGTGCCAGCAGCCAACCCGGGCGACGATCGACCATATATTTT	CASSQPGRRSTIYF
TRBV29-1	TRBJ1-1	TRBD1	NA	14	TGCAGCGTTGAAGAGGGACAGGGGGCAGCTGAAGCTTTCTTT	CSVEEGQGAAEAFF
TRBV6-5	TRBJ1-1	TRBD1	NA	14	TGTGCCAGCAGTTACAAGGGGGCGAACACTGAAGCTTTCTTT	CASSYKGANTEAFF
TRBV5-1	TRBJ2-7	NA	few	15	TGCGCCAGCAGCTTTGGGACTCCAGGACCCTACGAGCAGTACTTC	CASSFGTPGPYEQYF
TRBV20-1	TRBJ1-1	NA	few	12	TGCAGTGCTGCCCGGGCGGGGCGGGGAGCTTTCTTT	CSAARAGRGAFF